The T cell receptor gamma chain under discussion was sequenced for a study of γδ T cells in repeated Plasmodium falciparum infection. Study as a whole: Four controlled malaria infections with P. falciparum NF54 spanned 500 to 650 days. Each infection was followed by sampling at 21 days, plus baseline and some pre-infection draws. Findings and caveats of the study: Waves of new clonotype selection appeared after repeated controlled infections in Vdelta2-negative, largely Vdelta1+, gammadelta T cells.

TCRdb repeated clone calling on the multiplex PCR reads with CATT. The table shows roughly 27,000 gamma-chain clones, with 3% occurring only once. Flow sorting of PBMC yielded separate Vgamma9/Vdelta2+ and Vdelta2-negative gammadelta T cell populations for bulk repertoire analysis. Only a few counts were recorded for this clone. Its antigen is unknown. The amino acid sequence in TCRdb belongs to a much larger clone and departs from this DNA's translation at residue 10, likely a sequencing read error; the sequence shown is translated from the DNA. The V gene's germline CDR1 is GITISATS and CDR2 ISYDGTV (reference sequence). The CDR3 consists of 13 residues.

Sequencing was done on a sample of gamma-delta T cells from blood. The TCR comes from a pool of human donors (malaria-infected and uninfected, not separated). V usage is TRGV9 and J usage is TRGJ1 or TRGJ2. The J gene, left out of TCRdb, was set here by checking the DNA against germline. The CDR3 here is CALWEDSYYTKLF. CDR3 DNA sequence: TGTGCCTTGTGGGAGGACAGTTATTATACGAAACTCTTT.